What follows is one T cell receptor (beta chain) and its context. What it binds is unknown. This sample was taken from a study of blood T cells in healthy people across ages. V gave up 2 bases and J gave up 6 bases, with 13 bases separating them. This CDR3 is 14 amino acids long. Germline-derived CDR1 and CDR2 are SGHTA and FQGNSA. Primed by a sample-barcoded 5' primer and a J-beta primer mix, a second PCR proceeded for roughly 6 to 12 cycles. TCRdb processed the 5' RACE reads anew with MiXCR; each CDR3 protein has one entry. The data contain roughly 800,000 distinct CDR3 sequences, 58% of them singletons. Study-wide findings and caveats: Long-lived donors carried more naive CD4+ cells and greater diversity than aged donors. Higher naive T cell percentage went strongly together with higher TCR beta diversity.

Isolated PBMCs totaled at least 7 million in each sample. The sample taken for sequencing was blood. The V and J genes are TRBV7-2 and TRBJ1-1, with D unclear. The TCR was taken from a man in his thirties or forties in good health. The CDR3, as DNA: TGTGCCAGCAGCTTAAGCTTAAGTAGGGCTGAAGCTTTCTTT. It yields the protein CASSLSLSRAEAFF.